The clone carrying this T cell receptor beta chain has more than one count but fewer than ten. Genomic DNA, serving as template, underwent TCR beta VDJ and CDR3 profiling. TCRdb processed the reads anew with MiXCR; each CDR3 protein has one entry. The repertoire has 170,000 or so distinct CDR3 sequences, 40% to 50% of them found once; the top ten carry more than 30%. CDR1 and CDR2 from the germline V gene are KGHSH and LQKENI. V was clipped by 3 bases and J by 0 bases, with 12 bases between them. This CDR3 contains 15 residues. Sequencing was done on patients that had shown CD8+CD57+ cell expansion by flow cytometry. This entry is derived from a study of CD8+CD57+ T cells in acquired aplastic anemia. Study context: Sorting CD4+ and CD8+ cells gave DNA averaging around 3 ug.

Sequencing used sorted CD4+, CD8+, or CD8+CD57+ T cells (not recorded which) from PBMCs. This sequence joins TRBV18 and TRBJ2-7; D remains unclear. The sequence came from a human donor with aplastic anemia. The CDR3 loop reads CASSPQERISYEQYF. The CDR3 nucleotides read TGTGCCAGCTCACCCCAAGAGAGAATCTCCTACGAGCAGTACTTC.